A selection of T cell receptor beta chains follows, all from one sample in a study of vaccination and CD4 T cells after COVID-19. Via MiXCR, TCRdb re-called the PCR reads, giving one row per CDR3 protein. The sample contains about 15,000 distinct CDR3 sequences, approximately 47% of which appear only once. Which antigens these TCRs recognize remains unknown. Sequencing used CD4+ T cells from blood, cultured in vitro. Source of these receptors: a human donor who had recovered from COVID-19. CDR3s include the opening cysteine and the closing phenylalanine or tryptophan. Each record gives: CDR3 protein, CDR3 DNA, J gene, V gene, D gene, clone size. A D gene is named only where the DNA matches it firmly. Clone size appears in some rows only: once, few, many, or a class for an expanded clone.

CASSLLASNYEQYF,TGTGCCAGCAGCTTGCTAGCTTCGAACTACGAGCAGTACTTC,TRBJ2-7,TRBV5-6,.,once
CATSKNSYEQYF,TGTGCCACCAGCAAAAATTCGTACGAGCAGTACTTC,TRBJ2-7,TRBV15,.,once
CASSIGRGAESNQPQHF,TGTGCCAGTAGTATAGGACGGGGGGCCGAGAGCAATCAGCCCCAGCATTTT,TRBJ1-5,TRBV19,.,.
CASSLLKDSEKLFF,TGTGCCAGCAGCCTCCTCAAGGACAGTGAAAAACTGTTTTTT,TRBJ1-4,TRBV6-1,.,.
CASSLDGQPQHF,TGTGCCAGCAGTTTAGACGGCCAGCCCCAGCATTTT,TRBJ1-5,TRBV7-2,.,.
CASSPRERKQQFF,TGTGCCAGCAGCCCCCGGGAGAGAAAGCAGCAGTTCTTC,TRBJ2-1,TRBV5-4,.,.
CASSEGTAYEQYF,TGTGCCAGCAGTGAAGGGACAGCCTACGAGCAGTACTTC,TRBJ2-7,TRBV6-1,.,.
CAWLSDRTITGELFF,TGTGCCTGGTTATCGGACAGAACCATCACCGGGGAGCTGTTTTTT,TRBJ2-2,TRBV12-3/TRBV12-4,.,few
CASSSPLTAHEQYF,TGTGCCAGCAGTTCACCGCTAACGGCACACGAGCAGTACTTC,TRBJ2-7,TRBV27,.,once
CASSPVGGQGRGYTF,TGTGCCAGCAGTCCGGTAGGGGGACAGGGCCGCGGCTACACCTTC,TRBJ1-2,TRBV7-8,TRBD1,few
CATSRTKYQGTEAFF,TGTGCCACCAGCAGAACGAAATACCAGGGAACTGAAGCTTTCTTT,TRBJ1-1,TRBV15,.,few
CAIRSGQGANTEAFF,TGTGCCATCAGGTCGGGACAGGGGGCGAACACTGAAGCTTTCTTT,TRBJ1-1,TRBV10-3,TRBD1,few
CASSLVAGAGNTIYF,TGTGCCAGCAGCTTAGTGGCGGGGGCTGGAAACACCATATATTTT,TRBJ1-3,TRBV7-2,.,.
CASSLGDTQYF,TGCGCCAGCAGTCTGGGAGATACGCAGTATTTT,TRBJ2-3,TRBV5-1,.,.
CSASRWRRGTEAFF,TGCAGTGCTTCTCGCTGGCGGCGAGGCACTGAAGCTTTCTTT,TRBJ1-1,TRBV20-1,.,once
CASSPRLAGGLSDEQFF,TGCGCCAGCAGTCCCAGACTAGCGGGGGGGTTGTCGGATGAGCAGTTCTTC,TRBJ2-1,TRBV10-1,TRBD2,.
CATRRDRGREQYF,TGTGCCACCCGCCGGGACAGGGGGCGCGAGCAGTACTTC,TRBJ2-7,TRBV2,TRBD1,.
CASSLTQRGTGELFF,TGTGCCAGCAGCTTGACACAGCGAGGCACCGGGGAGCTGTTTTTT,TRBJ2-2,TRBV5-4,.,.
CASSPPSAGELFF,TGTGCCAGCAGCCCCCCGTCGGCCGGGGAGCTGTTTTTT,TRBJ2-2,TRBV7-2,.,.
CASSVGAGGYGYTF,TGTGCCAGCAGCGTAGGGGCTGGGGGCTATGGCTACACCTTC,TRBJ1-2,TRBV9,.,.
CASSTDRVNNQPQHF,TGTGCCAGTAGTACCGACAGGGTGAACAATCAGCCCCAGCATTTT,TRBJ1-5,TRBV19,TRBD1,.
CSVLDERQEANYGYTF,TGCAGCGTTCTTGACGAAAGACAGGAAGCTAACTATGGCTACACCTTC,TRBJ1-2,TRBV29-1,.,.